This entry features one T cell receptor beta chain sequence. Antigen specificity is unknown. The sample is drawn from a study of early stage breast cancer tumors. The protocol was immunoSEQ multiplex PCR, while the TCRdb copy is restricted to in-frame clones and leaves out a portion. The sample has some 21,000 clones, roughly 76% seen once. The germline V gene encodes CDR1 SGHVS and CDR2 FQNEAQ. CDR3 length equals 17 residues. The J segment lost 1 base and the V segment lost 1 base, leaving 6 bases of the junction unmatched. Points from the study as a whole: Comparing each tissue with blood distinguished tumor from normal in 14 of 16 patients.

The sequenced sample was blood. This chain uses TRBV7-8 with TRBJ1-5, with 8 bases that match TRBD1. The receptor was isolated from a person aged 60 to 70 with breast cancer. CDR3: CASSLGAGGSSNQPQHF. DNA for the CDR3: TGTGCCAGCAGCTTAGGGGCAGGGGGCTCGAGCAATCAGCCCCAGCATTTT.